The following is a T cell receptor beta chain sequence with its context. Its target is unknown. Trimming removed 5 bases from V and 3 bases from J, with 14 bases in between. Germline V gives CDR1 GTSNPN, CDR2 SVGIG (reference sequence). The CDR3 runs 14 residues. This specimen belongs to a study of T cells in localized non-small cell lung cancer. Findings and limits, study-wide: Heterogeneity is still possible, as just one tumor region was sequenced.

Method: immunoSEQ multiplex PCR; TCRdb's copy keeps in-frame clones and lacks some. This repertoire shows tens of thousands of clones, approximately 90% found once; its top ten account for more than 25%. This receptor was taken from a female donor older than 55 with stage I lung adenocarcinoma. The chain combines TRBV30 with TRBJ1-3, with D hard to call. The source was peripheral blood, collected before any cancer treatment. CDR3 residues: CAWSPDPIGNTIYF. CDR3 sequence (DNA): TGTGCCTGGTCCCCAGACCCGATTGGAAACACCATATATTTT.